These 5 T cell receptor beta chains share one sample of origin, sequenced in a study of HIV-infected patients and healthy controls. Antiretroviral therapy had run roughly three months, about 14 weeks, before follow-up blood collection. No cell fractionation was done, so the repertoire covers all unsorted peripheral blood T cells. Alpha and beta constant-region primers primed reverse transcription of about 0.5 ug RNA. Using multiplexing indices, alpha and beta chain libraries were generated apart by chain-specific third strand synthesis. Each CDR3 protein is one row after TCRdb ran MiXCR on the 5' RACE reads. In the table there are about 18,000 distinct CDR3 sequences, about 8.7% of which are singletons. The specimen was blood, collected during antiretroviral therapy. The receptors were gathered from an adult with HIV infection.

This clonotype was observed a handful of times. The V call is TRBV4-1, the J call TRBJ1-2, with D tentatively TRBD1 (6 bases). The CDR3 consists of 14 residues. V gave up 4 bases and J gave up 7 bases, with 16 bases separating them. Germline CDR1 and CDR2: MGHRA and YSYEKL. CDR3 region: CASSPRGGPGGYTF. CDR3 DNA sequence: TGCGCCAGCAGCCCCAGAGGGGGACCTGGTGGCTACACCTTC.

A few counts support this clonotype. The chain joins TRBV7-8 to TRBJ1-5; perhaps TRBD1 as D (5 bases). The CDR3 is made up of 14 amino acids. Per germline, CDR1 SGHVS and CDR2 FQNEAQ. The V and J ends lost 3 bases and 4 bases respectively, with 10 bases between them. CDR3 protein: CASSFGAGNQPQHF. The CDR3 DNA follows: TGTGCCAGCAGCTTTGGGGCGGGGAATCAGCCCCAGCATTTT.

In this sample, this clonotype turned up many times. The chain uses TRBV19 and TRBJ2-1; TRBD2 agrees at 13 bases. Germline trimming cut 6 bases from V and 4 bases from J; bases unmatched to any gene: 3. The CDR3 covers 15 residues. Germline V gives CDR1 LNHDA, CDR2 SQIVND (reference sequence). The CDR3 region is CASRTSGGSYNEQFF. DNA of the CDR3: TGTGCCAGTAGGACTAGCGGGGGGTCATACAATGAGCAGTTCTTC.

This clonotype was counted between two and nine times. This chain uses TRBV19 with TRBJ1-2; no clear D gene. Trimming removed 4 bases at V and 8 bases at J, with 11 bases between. Per germline, CDR1 LNHDA and CDR2 SQIVND (reference sequence). The CDR3 consists of 12 residues. Written as DNA, the CDR3 is TGTGCCAGTAGTACCCTCATCGGGGGCTACACCTTC. It encodes CASSTLIGGYTF.

This clonotype qualifies as medium-sized. The chain couples TRBV29-1 to TRBJ2-3; 7 bases line up with TRBD1. This CDR3 is 18 amino acids long. With V trimmed by 7 bases and J by 0 bases, 19 bases remained unmatched. Per germline, CDR1 SQVTM and CDR2 ANQGSEA. This CDR3 is CSAHLRGYREFSTDTQYF. The CDR3 bases are TGCAGCGCCCACCTCAGGGGGTATAGGGAATTTAGCACAGATACGCAGTATTTT.